The 7 T cell receptor beta chains presented below share a single source sample, sequenced in a study of T-cell memory formation after mild COVID-19 (TCRdb year 2021). The library was built by means of 5' RACE. The instrument was an Illumina NovaSeq 6000. TCRdb cleaned the public reads at Q25 with fastp, built clones with MiXCR and kept in-frame beta chains. Under each unique CDR3 protein, matching rows form one entry showing the most common genes and DNA. Present in this sample are 300,000 to 400,000 distinct CDR3 sequences, roughly 15% of which were seen just once. The ten biggest clones cover around 24% of the sample. The sequenced sample was PBMCs or a T cell subset sorted from them (not recorded which). The receptors stem from a man aged 18 to 29 who had mild COVID-19 (a few samples of this study predate the infection). The sample titles of this study are shuffled in the database, so cell type and time point are left out; the donor was told from shared clones.

This clonotype was detected once. The V gene is TRBV20-1, the J gene TRBJ2-1; 9 bases map to TRBD2. V lost 6 bases, J lost 8 bases, and 11 bases stayed unmatched. There are 14 residues in the CDR3. Germline V gives CDR1 DFQATT, CDR2 SNEGSKA (reference sequence). The CDR3: CSALLAGGPHEQFF. The CDR3 region has the DNA TGCAGTGCCCTATTGGCGGGGGGGCCCCATGAGCAGTTCTTC.

This clonotype has more than one count but fewer than ten. V is TRBV12-3 or TRBV12-4 and J is TRBJ1-1; D possibly corresponds to TRBD1 (6 bases). Trimming took off 1 base at V and 1 base at J, with 13 bases between the two ends. This CDR3 contains 16 residues. The CDR3 loop reads CASSLGRGTQNTEAFF. In nucleotides, the CDR3 is TGTGCCAGCAGTTTAGGGAGAGGGACACAGAACACTGAAGCTTTCTTT.

The V and J genes are TRBV6-2 or TRBV6-3 and TRBJ1-1; TRBD1 matches 7 bases. V lost 2 bases and J lost 6; bases outside the gene matches: 12. The CDR3 has 16 residues. CDR1 is MNHEY and CDR2 is SVGEGT in the germline V gene. CDR3 loop: CASSYPPTGRSPEAFF. The CDR3 region has the DNA TGTGCCAGCAGTTACCCGCCGACAGGGAGGTCCCCTGAAGCTTTCTTT.

The gene calls are TRBV4-3 and TRBJ2-1; TRBD1 might be the D (8 bases). Germline V gene data show CDR1 as LGHNA and CDR2 as YSLEER. V gave up 4 bases and J gave up 3 bases, with 13 bases separating them. The CDR3 has 15 residues. CDR3 sequence: CASSLNRGGYNEQFF. As DNA, the CDR3 is TGCGCCAGCAGCCTAAACAGGGGGGGCTACAATGAGCAGTTCTTC.

The chain couples TRBV12-3 or TRBV12-4 to TRBJ1-1, with a tentative D call TRBD1 (5 bases). This CDR3 contains 14 residues. The V gene lost 5 bases and the J gene lost 1 base, with 11 bases spanning the gap. For the CDR3, the DNA is TGTGCCAGCAGTCCCAGGGTGGGGAACACTGAAGCTTTCTTT. This encodes CASSPRVGNTEAFF.

There are many counts of this clonotype. The chain carries TRBV4-3 and TRBJ2-1; D gene ambiguous. V was trimmed by 0 bases and J by 4 bases, leaving 10 bases between them. Per the germline V gene, CDR1 is LGHNA and CDR2 is YSLEER. The CDR3 has 15 amino acids. CDR3 nucleotide sequence: TGCGCCAGCAGCCAAGATACCAGCCGATACAATGAGCAGTTCTTC. Residues: CASSQDTSRYNEQFF.

Only a few counts were recorded for this clonotype. This chain links TRBV6-5 with TRBJ1-3, with D unclear. The CDR3 runs to 16 residues. Between the trimmed V and J ends, which lost 6 bases and 1 base, there was a span of 16 bases. Germline V gives CDR1 MNHEY, CDR2 SVGAGI. DNA for the CDR3: TGTGCCAGCAGAGCACGGGCCTCGTGGTCTGGAAACACCATATATTTT. Translation gives CASRARASWSGNTIYF.